This TCR beta chain was identified during a study of regulatory T cells in long-lasting Graves disease. This clonotype was observed a few times. Assembly of TCR beta libraries relied on iRepertoire HTBI primers together with Arm-PCR of CDR3 regions. In the original processing: From all samples, identification returned 13 to 15 TRBJ and just over 60 TRBV segments. TCRdb reanalysed the multiplex PCR reads using MiXCR and keeps one entry per CDR3 protein. TCRdb's processing, not the authors' own work, is the source of the V and J calls. Among roughly 700,000 distinct CDR3 sequences listed, approximately 29% were seen once. The germline V gene encodes CDR1 DFQATT and CDR2 SNEGSKA (reference sequence). V was pared by 1 base and J by 6 bases, with 1 base of the junction left unmatched. This CDR3 spans 12 amino acids. Time point meaning: persistent/refractory GD, antithyroid drugs over 5 years with positive TRAb. The TCR library was made from RNA that had been extracted from PBMCs in TRIzol.

The receptor comes from a female donor with Graves disease. This specimen was peripheral blood mononuclear cells (PBMCs), taken when the disease was refractory, from a patient treated with antithyroid drugs. J is TRBJ1-1 and V is TRBV20-1; 8 nucleotides align to TRBD1. In DNA, the CDR3 is TGCAGTGCTAGAGGGGACAGGCCTGAAGCTTTCTTT. Translated: CSARGDRPEAFF.